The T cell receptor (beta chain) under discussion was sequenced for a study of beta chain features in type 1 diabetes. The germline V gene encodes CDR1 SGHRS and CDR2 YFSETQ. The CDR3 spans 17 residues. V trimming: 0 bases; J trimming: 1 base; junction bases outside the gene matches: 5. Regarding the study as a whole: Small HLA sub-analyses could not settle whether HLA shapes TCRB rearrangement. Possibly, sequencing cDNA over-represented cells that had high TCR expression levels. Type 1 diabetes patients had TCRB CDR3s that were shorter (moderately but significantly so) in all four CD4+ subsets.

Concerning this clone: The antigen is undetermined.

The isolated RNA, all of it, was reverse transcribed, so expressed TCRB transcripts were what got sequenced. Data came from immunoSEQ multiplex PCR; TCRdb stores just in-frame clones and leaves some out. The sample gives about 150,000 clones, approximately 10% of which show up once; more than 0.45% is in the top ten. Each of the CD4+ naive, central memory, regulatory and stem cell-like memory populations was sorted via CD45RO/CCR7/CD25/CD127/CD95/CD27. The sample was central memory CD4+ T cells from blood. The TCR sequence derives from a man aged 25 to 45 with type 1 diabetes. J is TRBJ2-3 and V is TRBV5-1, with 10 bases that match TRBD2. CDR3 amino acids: CASSLAPGTSGTDTQYF. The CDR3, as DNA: TGCGCCAGCAGCTTGGCCCCCGGGACTAGCGGCACAGATACGCAGTATTTT.